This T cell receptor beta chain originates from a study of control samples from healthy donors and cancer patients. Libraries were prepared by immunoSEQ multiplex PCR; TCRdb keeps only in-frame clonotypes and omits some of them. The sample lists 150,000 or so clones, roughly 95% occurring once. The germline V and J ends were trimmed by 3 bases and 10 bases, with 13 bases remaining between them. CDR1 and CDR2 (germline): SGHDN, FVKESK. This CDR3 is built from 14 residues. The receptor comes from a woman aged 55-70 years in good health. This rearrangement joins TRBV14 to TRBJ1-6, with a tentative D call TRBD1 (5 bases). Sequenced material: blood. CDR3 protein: CASSQNSGISPLHF. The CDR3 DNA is TGTGCCAGCAGCCAGAACTCAGGGATCTCACCCCTCCACTTT.